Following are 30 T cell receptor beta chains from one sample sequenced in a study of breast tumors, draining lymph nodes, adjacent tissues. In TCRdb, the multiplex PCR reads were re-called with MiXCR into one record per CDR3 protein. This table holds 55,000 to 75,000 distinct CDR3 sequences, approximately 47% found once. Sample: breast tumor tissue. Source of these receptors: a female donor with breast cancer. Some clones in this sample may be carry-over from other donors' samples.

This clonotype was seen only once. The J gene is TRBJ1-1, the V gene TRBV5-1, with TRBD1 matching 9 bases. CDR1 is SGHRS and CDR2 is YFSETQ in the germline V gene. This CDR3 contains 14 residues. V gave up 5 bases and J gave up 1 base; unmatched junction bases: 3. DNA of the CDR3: TGCGCCAGCAGACCACAGGGGGCGAACACTGAAGCTTTCTTT. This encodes CASRPQGANTEAFF.

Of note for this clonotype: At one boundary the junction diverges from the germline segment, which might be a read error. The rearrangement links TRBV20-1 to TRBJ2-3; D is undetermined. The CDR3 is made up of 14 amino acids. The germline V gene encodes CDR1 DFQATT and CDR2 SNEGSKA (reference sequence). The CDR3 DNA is TGCGGTGCTAGAGATAGTGGTTTAGCAGCTACGCAGTATTTT. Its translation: CGARDSGLAATQYF.

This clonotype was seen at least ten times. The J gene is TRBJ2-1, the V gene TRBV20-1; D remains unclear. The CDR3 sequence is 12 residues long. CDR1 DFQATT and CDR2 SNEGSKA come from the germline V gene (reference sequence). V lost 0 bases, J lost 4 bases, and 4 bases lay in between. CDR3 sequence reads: CSARDEYNEQFF. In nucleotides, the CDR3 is TGCAGTGCTAGAGATGAGTACAATGAGCAGTTCTTC.

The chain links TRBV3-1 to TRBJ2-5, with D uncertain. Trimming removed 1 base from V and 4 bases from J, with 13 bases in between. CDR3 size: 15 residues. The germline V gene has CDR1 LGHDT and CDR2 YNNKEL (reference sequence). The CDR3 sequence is CASSQAVTAGETQYF. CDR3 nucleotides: TGTGCCAGCAGCCAAGCGGTTACAGCTGGAGAGACCCAGTACTTC.

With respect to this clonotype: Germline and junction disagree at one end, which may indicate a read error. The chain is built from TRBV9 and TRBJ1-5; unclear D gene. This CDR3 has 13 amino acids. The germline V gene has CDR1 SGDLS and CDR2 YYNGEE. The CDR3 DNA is TGTGCCGGCAGCCCCCACTCGGGTCAGCCCCAGCATTTT. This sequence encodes CAGSPHSGQPQHF.

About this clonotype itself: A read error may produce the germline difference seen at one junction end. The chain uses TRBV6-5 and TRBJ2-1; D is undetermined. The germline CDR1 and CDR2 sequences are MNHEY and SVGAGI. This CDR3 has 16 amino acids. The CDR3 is CASSYSPRAVGDEQFF. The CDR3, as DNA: TGTGCCAGCAGTTACTCTCCAAGGGCAGTTGGCGATGAGCAGTTTTTC.

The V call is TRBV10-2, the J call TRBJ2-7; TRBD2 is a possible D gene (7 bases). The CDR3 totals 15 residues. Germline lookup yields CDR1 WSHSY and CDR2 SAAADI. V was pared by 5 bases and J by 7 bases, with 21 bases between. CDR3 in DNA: TGCGCCAGCAGTATGGGGGGGGGCCCAGGGTTTGAGCAGTACTTC. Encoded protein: CASSMGGGPGFEQYF.

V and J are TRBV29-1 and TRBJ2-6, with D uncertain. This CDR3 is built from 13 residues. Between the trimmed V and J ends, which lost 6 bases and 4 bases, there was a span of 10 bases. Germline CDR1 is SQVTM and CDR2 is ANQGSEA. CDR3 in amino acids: CSVDGTGANVLTF. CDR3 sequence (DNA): TGCAGCGTCGACGGTACCGGGGCCAACGTCCTGACTTTC.

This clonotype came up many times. The chain's CDR3 is CASSPETGGLGYTF. CDR3 coding DNA: TGTGCCAGCAGCCCAGAAACAGGGGGCCTTGGCTACACCTTC. This chain links TRBV7-9 with TRBJ1-2, with 9 nucleotides matching TRBD1. The CDR3 totals 14 residues. V shed 5 bases and J 7 bases; nucleotides not matched to a gene: 8. Germline loops: CDR1 SEHNR, CDR2 FQNEAQ (reference sequence).

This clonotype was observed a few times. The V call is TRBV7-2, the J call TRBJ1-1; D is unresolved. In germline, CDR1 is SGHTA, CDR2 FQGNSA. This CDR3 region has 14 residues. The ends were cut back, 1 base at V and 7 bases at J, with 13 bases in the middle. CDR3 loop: CASSLGGIGVEAFF. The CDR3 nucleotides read TGTGCCAGCAGCTTAGGAGGTATTGGGGTTGAAGCTTTCTTT.

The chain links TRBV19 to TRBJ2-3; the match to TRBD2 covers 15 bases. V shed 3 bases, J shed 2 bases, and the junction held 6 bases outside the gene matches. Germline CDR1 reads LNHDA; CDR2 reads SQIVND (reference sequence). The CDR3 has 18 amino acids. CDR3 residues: CASSIGTSGGQYTDTQYF. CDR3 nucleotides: TGTGCCAGTAGTATCGGGACTAGCGGGGGGCAGTACACAGATACGCAGTATTTT.

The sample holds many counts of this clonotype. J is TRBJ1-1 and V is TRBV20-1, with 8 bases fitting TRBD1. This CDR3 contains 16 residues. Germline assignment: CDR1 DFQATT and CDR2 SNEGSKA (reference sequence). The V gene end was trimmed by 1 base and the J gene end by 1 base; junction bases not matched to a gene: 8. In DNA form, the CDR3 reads TGCAGTGCTAGAGGGTTCACGACAGGGGCGAACACTGAAGCTTTCTTT. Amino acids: CSARGFTTGANTEAFF.

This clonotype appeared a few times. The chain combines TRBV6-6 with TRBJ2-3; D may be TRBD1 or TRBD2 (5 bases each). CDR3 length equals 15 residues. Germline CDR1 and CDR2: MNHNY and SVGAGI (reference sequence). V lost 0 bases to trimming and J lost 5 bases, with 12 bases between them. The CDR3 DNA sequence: TGTGCCAGCAGTTACTCGGGAGTGGGGGTAGATACGCAGTATTTT. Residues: CASSYSGVGVDTQYF.

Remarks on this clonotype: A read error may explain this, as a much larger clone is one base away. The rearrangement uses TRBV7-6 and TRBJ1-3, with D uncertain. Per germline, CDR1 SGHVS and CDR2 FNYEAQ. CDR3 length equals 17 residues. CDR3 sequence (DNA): TGTGCCAGCAGCTTAAATATCGGCCCTCGCTCTGGAAACCCCATGTATTTT. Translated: CASSLNIGPRSGNPMYF. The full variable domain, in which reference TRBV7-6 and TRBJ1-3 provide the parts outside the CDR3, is GAGVSQSPRYKVTKRGQDVALRCDPISGHVSLYWYRQALGQGPEFLTYFNYEAQQDKSGLPNDRFSAERPEGSISTLTIQRTEQRDSAMYRCASSLNIGPRSGNPMYFGEGSWLTVV.

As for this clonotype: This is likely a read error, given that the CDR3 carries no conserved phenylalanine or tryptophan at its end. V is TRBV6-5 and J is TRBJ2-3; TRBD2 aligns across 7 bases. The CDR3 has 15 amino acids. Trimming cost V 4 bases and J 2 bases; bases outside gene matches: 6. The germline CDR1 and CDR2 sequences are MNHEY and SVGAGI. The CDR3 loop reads CASSCRAGATDTQYL. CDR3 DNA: TGTGCCAGCAGTTGCAGGGCGGGAGCCACAGATACGCAGTATCTT.

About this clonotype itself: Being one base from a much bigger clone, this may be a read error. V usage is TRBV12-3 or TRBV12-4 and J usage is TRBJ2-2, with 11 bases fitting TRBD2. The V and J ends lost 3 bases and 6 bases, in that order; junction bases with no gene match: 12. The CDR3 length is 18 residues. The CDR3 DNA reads TGTGCCAGCAGTTTCGCGTACGGGGTAGCGGGAGGGCCCGGGGAGCTGTTTTTT. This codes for CASSFAYGVAGGPGELFF.

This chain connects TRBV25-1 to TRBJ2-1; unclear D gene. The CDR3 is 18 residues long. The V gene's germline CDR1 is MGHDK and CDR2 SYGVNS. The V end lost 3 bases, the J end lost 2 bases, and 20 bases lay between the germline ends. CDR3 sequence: CASSDRPVQSVTYNEQFF. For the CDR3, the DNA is TGTGCCAGCAGTGATCGTCCGGTACAGTCAGTTACCTACAATGAGCAGTTCTTC.

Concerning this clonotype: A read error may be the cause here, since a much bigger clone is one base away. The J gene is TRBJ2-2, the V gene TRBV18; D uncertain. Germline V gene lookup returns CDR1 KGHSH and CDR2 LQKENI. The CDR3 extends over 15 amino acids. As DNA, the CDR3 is TGTGCCAGCTCACCTGAGGACCCGAACGCCGGGGAGCTGTTTTTT. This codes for CASSPEDPNAGELFF.

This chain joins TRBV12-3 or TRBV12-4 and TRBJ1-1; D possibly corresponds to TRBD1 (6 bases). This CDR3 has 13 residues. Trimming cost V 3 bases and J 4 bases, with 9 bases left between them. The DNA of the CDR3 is TGTGCCAGCAGTTTCAAGGACAGCACTGAAGCTTTCTTT. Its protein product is CASSFKDSTEAFF.

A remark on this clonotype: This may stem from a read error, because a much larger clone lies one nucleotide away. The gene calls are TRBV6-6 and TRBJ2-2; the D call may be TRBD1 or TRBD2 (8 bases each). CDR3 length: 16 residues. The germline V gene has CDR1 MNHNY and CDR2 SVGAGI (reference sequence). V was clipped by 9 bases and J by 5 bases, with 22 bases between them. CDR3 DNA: TGTGCCAGTGGACAGGGTGCGGGGGGATGGACCGGGGAGCTGTTTTTT. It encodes CASGQGAGGWTGELFF.

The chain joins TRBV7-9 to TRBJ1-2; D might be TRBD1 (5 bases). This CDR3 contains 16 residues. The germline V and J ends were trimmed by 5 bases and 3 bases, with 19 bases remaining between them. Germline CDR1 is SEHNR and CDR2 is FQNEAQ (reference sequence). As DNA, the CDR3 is TGTGCCAGCAGCAGCGAGGACACACATTTTTACTATGGCTACACCTTC. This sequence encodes CASSSEDTHFYYGYTF.

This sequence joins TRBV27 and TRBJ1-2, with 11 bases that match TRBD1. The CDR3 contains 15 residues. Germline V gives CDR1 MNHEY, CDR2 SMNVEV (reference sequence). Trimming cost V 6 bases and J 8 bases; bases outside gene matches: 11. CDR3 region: CASSPLGQGAQGYTF. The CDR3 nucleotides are TGTGCCAGCAGCCCATTAGGACAGGGGGCGCAAGGCTACACCTTC.

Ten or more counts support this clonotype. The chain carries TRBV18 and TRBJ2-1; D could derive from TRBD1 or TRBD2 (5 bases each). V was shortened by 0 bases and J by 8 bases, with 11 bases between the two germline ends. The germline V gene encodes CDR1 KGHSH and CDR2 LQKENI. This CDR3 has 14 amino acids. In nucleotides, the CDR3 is TGTGCCAGCTCACCACCGGGGGATTGGCATGAGCAGTTCTTC. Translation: CASSPPGDWHEQFF.

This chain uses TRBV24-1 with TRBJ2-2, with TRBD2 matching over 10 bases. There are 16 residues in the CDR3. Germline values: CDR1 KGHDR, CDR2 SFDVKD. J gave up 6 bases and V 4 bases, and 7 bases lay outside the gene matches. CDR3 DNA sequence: TGTGCCACCAGTGACATTAGGACTAGCGGTTCCGGGGAGCTGTTTTTT. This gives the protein CATSDIRTSGSGELFF.

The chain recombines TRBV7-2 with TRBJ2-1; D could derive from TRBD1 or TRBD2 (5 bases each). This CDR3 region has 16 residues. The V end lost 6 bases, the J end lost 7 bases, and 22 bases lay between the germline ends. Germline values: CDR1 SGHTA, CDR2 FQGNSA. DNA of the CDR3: TGTGCCAGCAGTACATATACACCCGGGGCGCTTAATGAGCAGTTCTTC. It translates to CASSTYTPGALNEQFF.

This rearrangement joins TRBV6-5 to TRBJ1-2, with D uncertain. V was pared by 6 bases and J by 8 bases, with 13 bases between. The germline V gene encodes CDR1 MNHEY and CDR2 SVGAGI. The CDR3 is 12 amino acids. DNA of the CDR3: TGTGCCAGCAGGATAAAAGTGACAGGCTACACCTTC. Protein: CASRIKVTGYTF.

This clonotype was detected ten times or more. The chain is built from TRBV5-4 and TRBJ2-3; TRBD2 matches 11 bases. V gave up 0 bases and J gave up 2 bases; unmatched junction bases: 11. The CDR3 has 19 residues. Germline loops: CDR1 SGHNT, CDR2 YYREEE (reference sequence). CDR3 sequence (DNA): TGTGCCAGCAGCTTGGGGAAAACAGTAGCGGGAGGGATCACAGATACGCAGTATTTT. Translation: CASSLGKTVAGGITDTQYF.

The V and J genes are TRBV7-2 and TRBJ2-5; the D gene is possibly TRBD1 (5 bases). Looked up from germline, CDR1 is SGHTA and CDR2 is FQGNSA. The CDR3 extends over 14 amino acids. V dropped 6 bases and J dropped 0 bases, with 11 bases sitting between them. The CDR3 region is CASRKGSHQETQYF. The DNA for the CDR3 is TGTGCCAGCAGAAAGGGGTCCCACCAAGAGACCCAGTACTTC.

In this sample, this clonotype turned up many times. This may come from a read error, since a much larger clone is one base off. CDR3: CASSHFGESPLHF. For the CDR3, the DNA is TGTGCCAGCAGTCACTTCGGTGAATCACCCCTCCACTTT. V and J are TRBV6-5 and TRBJ1-6; D unresolved. Germline V lookup: CDR1 MNHEY, CDR2 SVGAGI. There are 13 residues in the CDR3. The V gene lost 5 bases and the J gene lost 10 bases, with 12 bases spanning the gap.

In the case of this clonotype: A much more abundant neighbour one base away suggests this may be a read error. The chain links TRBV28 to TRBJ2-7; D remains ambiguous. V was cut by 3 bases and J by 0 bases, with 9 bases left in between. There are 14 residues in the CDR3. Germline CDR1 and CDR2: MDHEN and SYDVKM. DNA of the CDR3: TGTGCCAGCAGTTTTAGCAGGCACTCCTACGAGCAGTACTTC. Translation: CASSFSRHSYEQYF.